Each of the 10 T cell receptor beta chains below was sequenced from the same sample in a study of glioma-infiltrating T cells after dendritic cell vaccination. Method: immunoSEQ multiplex PCR; TCRdb's copy keeps in-frame clones and lacks some. Among some 100,000 clones listed, around 80% were seen once. Source: blood, taken before dendritic cell vaccination. These receptors originate from a human donor with glioblastoma.

The rearrangement uses TRBV29-1 and TRBJ1-3; tentatively, D is TRBD1 (5 bases). The CDR3 is 13 amino acids. The germline V gene encodes CDR1 SQVTM and CDR2 ANQGSEA. V was pared by 3 bases and J by 2 bases, with 8 bases between. This chain's CDR3 is CSVEGRAGNTIYF. The CDR3 coding sequence is TGCAGCGTTGAGGGCAGGGCTGGAAACACCATATATTTT.

The rearrangement uses TRBV21-1 and TRBJ1-5; the table assigns TRBD1, which was not confirmed against the DNA. TRBV21-1 is designated a pseudogene. The length of the CDR3 is 21 residues. CDR3 protein: CASSKEGVGKSENDSNQPQHF. DNA for the CDR3: TGTGCCAGCAGCAAAGAGGGGGTCGGGAAATCAGAAAATGATAGCAATCAGCCCCAGCATTTT.

The chain is built from TRBV28 and TRBJ1-1; the match to TRBD1 covers 9 bases. Germline CDR1 and CDR2: MDHEN and SYDVKM. Trimming removed 8 bases from V and 0 bases from J; junction bases left unmatched: 4. This CDR3 has 14 residues. CDR3 protein: CASATGGMNTEAFF. In DNA form, the CDR3 reads TGTGCCAGCGCCACAGGGGGCATGAACACTGAAGCTTTCTTT.

This chain joins TRBV5-4 and TRBJ2-1, with D tentatively TRBD2 (6 bases). V gave up 5 bases and J gave up 9 bases, with 15 bases separating them. Germline V lookup: CDR1 SGHNT, CDR2 YYREEE (reference sequence). The CDR3 loop spans 13 amino acids. CDR3 in amino acids: CASSRDFGREQFF. The CDR3 region has the DNA TGTGCCAGCAGTCGGGACTTTGGTCGTGAGCAGTTCTTC.

This clone showed up just a few times. The CDR3: CASSGPTGWDSPLHF. The CDR3 nucleotides read TGTGCCAGCAGTGGTCCGACAGGGTGGGATTCACCCCTCCACTTT. This sequence joins TRBV6-1 and TRBJ1-6, with 7 bases that match TRBD1. CDR1 and CDR2 from the germline V gene are MNHNS and SASEGT. This CDR3 contains 15 residues. J was trimmed by 8 bases and V by 4 bases; bases with no gene match: 8.

This chain connects TRBV30 to TRBJ1-3, with TRBD1 matching over 7 bases. There are 14 residues in the CDR3. Germline V gene sequence: CDR1 GTSNPN, CDR2 SVGIG (reference sequence). The J segment lost 5 bases and the V segment lost 0 bases, leaving 4 bases of the junction unmatched. The CDR3: CAWSVTGVRNTIYF. The CDR3, as DNA: TGTGCCTGGAGTGTAACAGGGGTACGAAACACCATATATTTT.

The chain uses TRBV7-2 and TRBJ2-2, with 13 bases fitting TRBD2. The germline V gene has CDR1 SGHTA and CDR2 FQGNSA. The CDR3 consists of 16 residues. The J segment lost 5 bases and the V segment lost 5 bases, leaving 5 bases of the junction unmatched. This chain's CDR3 is CASSTSGRAVTGELFF. The CDR3 DNA sequence: TGTGCCAGCAGCACTAGCGGGAGGGCCGTTACCGGGGAGCTGTTTTTT.

This clone was observed once. The chain carries TRBV2 and TRBJ2-1; 8 positions agree with TRBD1. CDR1 and CDR2 (germline): SNHLY, FYNNEI. V lost 1 base, J lost 6 bases, and 5 bases stayed unmatched. CDR3 length: 15 residues. The chain's CDR3 is CASSEGTGRFNEQFF. CDR3 nucleotide sequence: TGTGCCAGCAGTGAAGGGACAGGGCGGTTCAATGAGCAGTTCTTC.

V is TRBV7-3 and J is TRBJ1-6; TRBD1 might be the D (6 bases). Deletions cut 5 bases from V and 7 bases from J, with 15 bases between. The CDR3 runs 15 residues. The V gene's germline CDR1 is SGHTA and CDR2 FQGTGA. The CDR3 nucleotides read TGTGCCAGCAGCGACGGACAGACAAAGAATTCACCCCTCCACTTT. This codes for CASSDGQTKNSPLHF.

This clone was seen only once. The chain recombines TRBV27 with TRBJ1-1; the match to TRBD1 covers 9 bases. This CDR3 spans 14 amino acids. Trimming cost V 8 bases and J 3 bases; bases outside gene matches: 7. Per the germline V gene, CDR1 is MNHEY and CDR2 is SMNVEV (reference sequence). CDR3 coding DNA: TGTGCCAGCTCCTTAGACAGGGGGGACACTGAAGCTTTCTTT. Translation: CASSLDRGDTEAFF.